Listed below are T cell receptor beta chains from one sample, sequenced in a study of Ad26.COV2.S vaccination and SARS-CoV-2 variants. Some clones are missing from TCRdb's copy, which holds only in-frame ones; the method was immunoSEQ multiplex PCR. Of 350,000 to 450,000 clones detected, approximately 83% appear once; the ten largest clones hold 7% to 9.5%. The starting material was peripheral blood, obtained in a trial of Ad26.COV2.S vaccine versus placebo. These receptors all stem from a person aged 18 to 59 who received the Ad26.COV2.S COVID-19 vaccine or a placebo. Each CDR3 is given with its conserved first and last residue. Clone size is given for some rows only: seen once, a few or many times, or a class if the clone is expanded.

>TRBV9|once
CASTSRATEDPYWDEQFF
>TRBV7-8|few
CASSLNGHNQPQHF
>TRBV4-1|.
CASSQRGGYFNQPQHF
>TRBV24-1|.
CATSEGGGGETQYF
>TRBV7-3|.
CASSLTYPAPPYEQYF
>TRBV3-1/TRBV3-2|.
CASSQGFRAYGYTF
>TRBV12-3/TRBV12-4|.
CASSSGNTIYF
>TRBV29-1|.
CSVATGEYGYTF
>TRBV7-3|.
CASSFNGGAETQYF
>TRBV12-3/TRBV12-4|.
CASSSGALQPQHF
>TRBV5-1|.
CASSPRTSGRSGNEQFF
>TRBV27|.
CASSPGTAYNEQFF
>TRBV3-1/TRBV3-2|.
CASSRVGYTGELFF
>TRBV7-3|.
CASSSRGAPLDEQYF